A selection of T cell receptor delta chains follows, all from one sample in a study of gamma-delta chains in newborns, infants, children. TCRdb ran CATT on the reads. Among about 5,000 delta-chain clones listed, around 3% were seen once. The sample was blood. These receptors all come from a child who was a newborn, infant or young child, either healthy, febrile or measles-vaccinated (not recorded which). The CDR3 runs from the conserved cysteine through the conserved F or W. D genes are given only for firm matches. Rows give clone size only sometimes, using once, few, many, or a class for an expanded clone.

CDR3 length: 19; clone size: many; J gene: TRDJ2; V gene: TRDV3; D gene: TRDD3; CDR3 DNA: TGTGCCTTTAGCTGGCCCTGGGGGATACCCCCAATTTTGACAGCACAACTCTTCTTT; CDR3 protein: CAFSWPWGIPPILTAQLFF
CDR3 length: 24; clone size: -; J gene: TRDJ2; V gene: TRAV29/DV5; D gene: TRDD3; CDR3 DNA: TGTTCCGTAATCCGATGGTCCTCTACCCGTACTGGGGGATACACCGGAGCTTTGACAGCACAACTCTTCTTT; CDR3 protein: CSVIRWSSTRTGGYTGALTAQLFF
CDR3 length: 17; clone size: medium-sized; J gene: TRDJ3; V gene: TRDV2; D gene: TRDD3; CDR3 DNA: TGTGCCTGTGCTTTCCTGGGGGATAACTGGGACACCCGACAGATGTTTTTC; CDR3 protein: CACAFLGDNWDTRQMFF
CDR3 length: 24; clone size: -; J gene: TRDJ1; V gene: TRDV1; D gene: -; CDR3 DNA: TGTGCTCTTGGGGAAATCCCTCCTCCCTACCGTGCTGGGGTCCGAGGCGCTAACACCGATAAACTCATCTTT; CDR3 protein: CALGEIPPPYRAGVRGANTDKLIF
CDR3 length: 14; clone size: large; J gene: TRDJ1; V gene: TRDV2; D gene: -; CDR3 DNA: TGTGCCTGTGACACCAGGGTTGGGACCGATAAACTCATCTTT; CDR3 protein: CACDTRVGTDKLIF
CDR3 length: 18; clone size: -; J gene: TRDJ3; V gene: TRDV2; D gene: TRDD3; CDR3 DNA: TGTGCCTGTGACATACTGGGGGATAAAGCCTGGGACACCCGACAGATGTTTTTC; CDR3 protein: CACDILGDKAWDTRQMFF
CDR3 length: 17; clone size: few; J gene: TRDJ3; V gene: TRDV2; D gene: -; CDR3 DNA: TGTGCCTGTGACACTGGACTAGGCCCCTGGGACACCCGACAGATGTTTTTC; CDR3 protein: CACDTGLGPWDTRQMFF
CDR3 length: 22; clone size: -; J gene: TRDJ1; V gene: TRAV29/DV5; D gene: TRDD3; CDR3 DNA: TGTGCAGCAAGCGCGGGGGAGATTCCCTCACTGGGGGACACCCTATACACCGATAAACTCATCTTT; CDR3 protein: CAASAGEIPSLGDTLYTDKLIF
CDR3 length: 16; clone size: -; J gene: TRDJ3; V gene: TRDV2; D gene: -; CDR3 DNA: TGTGCCTGTGACTGGGGGCTACGCTGGGACACCCGACAGATGTTTTTC; CDR3 protein: CACDWGLRWDTRQMFF
CDR3 length: 20; clone size: -; J gene: TRDJ3; V gene: TRDV2; D gene: TRDD3; CDR3 DNA: TGTGCCTGTGAATACTTACTGGGGGATCCTTATTCCTGGGACACCCGCCAGATGTTTTTC; CDR3 protein: CACEYLLGDPYSWDTRQMFF
CDR3 length: 18; clone size: -; J gene: TRDJ1; V gene: TRDV2; D gene: TRDD3; CDR3 DNA: TGTGCCTGTGACACCGTGGGGGATACCCCTCTGAACACCGATAAACTCATCTTT; CDR3 protein: CACDTVGDTPLNTDKLIF
CDR3 length: 17; clone size: medium-sized; J gene: TRDJ3; V gene: TRDV3; D gene: -; CDR3 DNA: TGTGCCTTTAGACGACTGGGAAGCTCCTGGGACACCCGACAGATGTTTTTC; CDR3 protein: CAFRRLGSSWDTRQMFF
CDR3 length: 16; clone size: -; J gene: TRDJ2; V gene: TRDV2; D gene: TRDD3; CDR3 DNA: TGTGCCTGTGGTACCGGAGGGGATACGTTCTCCGCACAACTCTTCTTT; CDR3 protein: CACGTGGDTFSAQLFF
CDR3 length: 17; clone size: large; J gene: TRDJ3; V gene: TRDV2; D gene: TRDD3; CDR3 DNA: TGTGCCTGTGACGTTACTGGGGGATCCTGGGACACCCGACAGATGTTTTTC; CDR3 protein: CACDVTGGSWDTRQMFF
CDR3 length: 16; clone size: few; J gene: TRDJ2; V gene: TRDV2; D gene: TRDD3; CDR3 DNA: TGTGCCTGTGACGCCTTGGGGGATAATTTGACAGCACAACTCTTCTTT; CDR3 protein: CACDALGDNLTAQLFF
CDR3 length: 18; clone size: medium-sized; J gene: TRDJ3; V gene: TRDV2; D gene: -; CDR3 DNA: TGTGCCTGTGACACCTGGGGTCTCAGCTCCTGGGACACCCGACAGATGTTTTTC; CDR3 protein: CACDTWGLSSWDTRQMFF
CDR3 length: 19; clone size: -; J gene: TRDJ3; V gene: TRDV2; D gene: TRDD3; CDR3 DNA: TGTGCCTGTGACATACTGGGGGCTACGATCTCCTGGGACACCCGACAGATGTTTTTC; CDR3 protein: CACDILGATISWDTRQMFF
CDR3 length: 15; clone size: few; J gene: TRDJ2; V gene: TRDV1; D gene: -; CDR3 DNA: TGTGCTCTTGTGGAACCCTGGATAAAGACAGCACAGCTCTTCTTT; CDR3 protein: CALVEPWIKTAQLFF
CDR3 length: 18; clone size: -; J gene: TRDJ3; V gene: TRDV2; D gene: -; CDR3 DNA: TGTGCCTGTGACACCGTCTATACGAGGTCCTGGGACACCCGACAGATGTTTTTC; CDR3 protein: CACDTVYTRSWDTRQMFF
CDR3 length: 19; clone size: medium-sized; J gene: TRDJ3; V gene: TRDV2; D gene: TRDD3; CDR3 DNA: TGTGCCTGTGACGTACTGGGGGATACGGGTTCCTGGGACACCCGACAGATGTTTTTC; CDR3 protein: CACDVLGDTGSWDTRQMFF
CDR3 length: 19; clone size: -; J gene: TRDJ2; V gene: TRDV2; D gene: TRDD3; CDR3 DNA: TGTGCCTGTGACCCCGTACTGGGGGACTTTTTCGCTTTGACAGCACAACTCTTCTTT; CDR3 protein: CACDPVLGDFFALTAQLFF
CDR3 length: 21; clone size: few; J gene: TRDJ3; V gene: TRDV2; D gene: TRDD3; CDR3 DNA: TGTGCCTGTGACACCGGGGTACTGGGGGCCCCGAGCTCCTGGGACACCCGACAGATGTTTTTC; CDR3 protein: CACDTGVLGAPSSWDTRQMFF
CDR3 length: 23; clone size: -; J gene: TRDJ3; V gene: TRDV1; D gene: TRDD3; CDR3 DNA: TGTGCTCTTGGGGAACGTCCCCCTGGGGGATACGACTTAACACCCTTGGACACCCGACAGATGTTTTTC; CDR3 protein: CALGERPPGGYDLTPLDTRQMFF
CDR3 length: 18; clone size: large; J gene: TRDJ1; V gene: TRAV29/DV5; D gene: TRDD3; CDR3 DNA: TGTGCAGCAAGCGGGCTGGGGGATACAACCAGGTACACCGATAAACTCATCTTT; CDR3 protein: CAASGLGDTTRYTDKLIF
CDR3 length: 17; clone size: medium-sized; J gene: TRDJ1; V gene: TRDV1; D gene: -; CDR3 DNA: TGTGCTCTTGGGGTCAAAAGGGCGGAACGAGACACCGATAAACTCATCTTT; CDR3 protein: CALGVKRAERDTDKLIF
CDR3 length: 23; clone size: medium-sized; J gene: TRDJ3; V gene: TRDV1; D gene: TRDD3; CDR3 DNA: TGTGCTCTTGGGGAACACGTAAGAAGTACTGGGGGAAAAAGCTCCTGGGACACCCGACAGATGTTTTTC; CDR3 protein: CALGEHVRSTGGKSSWDTRQMFF
CDR3 length: 18; clone size: medium-sized; J gene: TRDJ1; V gene: TRDV1; D gene: -; CDR3 DNA: TGTGCTCTTGGGAGTCCCTCGGGGGGGGACGAGTACACCGATAAACTCATCTTT; CDR3 protein: CALGSPSGGDEYTDKLIF
CDR3 length: 14; clone size: -; J gene: TRDJ1; V gene: TRDV3; D gene: TRDD3; CDR3 DNA: TGTGCCTGGGGGGATAAAAAGTACACCGATAAACTCATCTTT; CDR3 protein: CAWGDKKYTDKLIF
CDR3 length: 17; clone size: medium-sized; J gene: TRDJ2; V gene: TRDV1; D gene: -; CDR3 DNA: TGTGCTCTTGGGGTAGGTTTGGGGGTTCCGACGACAGCACAACTCTTCTTT; CDR3 protein: CALGVGLGVPTTAQLFF
CDR3 length: 21; clone size: few; J gene: TRDJ3; V gene: TRDV2; D gene: TRDD3; CDR3 DNA: TGTGCCTGTGACACCGTTCGCCTACTGGGGGATAACTCCTGGGACACCCGACAGATGTTTTTC; CDR3 protein: CACDTVRLLGDNSWDTRQMFF
CDR3 length: 20; clone size: large; J gene: TRDJ2; V gene: TRDV1; D gene: TRDD3; CDR3 DNA: TGTGCTCTTGGGGAAAGCTTCTTTTCGGAACAGCGGGGATACAAAGCACAACTCTTCTTT; CDR3 protein: CALGESFFSEQRGYKAQLFF
CDR3 length: 22; clone size: medium-sized; J gene: TRDJ3; V gene: TRDV2; D gene: TRDD3; CDR3 DNA: TGTGCCTGTGACACCAAGGCCTACTGGGGGATACTGGGCTCCTGGGACACCCGACAGATGTTTTTC; CDR3 protein: CACDTKAYWGILGSWDTRQMFF
CDR3 length: 17; clone size: medium-sized; J gene: TRDJ1; V gene: TRDV1; D gene: TRDD3; CDR3 DNA: TGTGCTCTTGGGGAACTGGAGGCGTACTGGGGGATACAAAGACTCATCTTT; CDR3 protein: CALGELEAYWGIQRLIF
CDR3 length: 21; clone size: -; J gene: TRDJ3; V gene: TRAV29/DV5; D gene: -; CDR3 DNA: TGTTCCGCAAGCGCGCCCCCTACTGGTGGATTTCGCTCCTGGGACCCCCGACAGATGTTTTTC; CDR3 protein: CSASAPPTGGFRSWDPRQMFF
CDR3 length: 17; clone size: medium-sized; J gene: TRDJ2; V gene: TRDV3; D gene: TRDD3; CDR3 DNA: TGTGCCTTCGACAAGCTGGGGGATACGCGGGGGACAGCACAACTCTTCTTT; CDR3 protein: CAFDKLGDTRGTAQLFF
CDR3 length: 18; clone size: few; J gene: TRDJ2; V gene: TRDV2; D gene: TRDD3; CDR3 DNA: TGTGCCTGTGACACCGTACTGGGGGATAATAAATTGACAGCACAACTCTTCTTT; CDR3 protein: CACDTVLGDNKLTAQLFF
CDR3 length: 21; clone size: few; J gene: TRDJ3; V gene: TRDV2; D gene: TRDD3; CDR3 DNA: TGTGCCTGTGACACCGTACTGGGGGATACTCCTAGCTCCTGGGACACCCGACAGATGTTTTTC; CDR3 protein: CACDTVLGDTPSSWDTRQMFF
CDR3 length: 18; clone size: few; J gene: TRDJ3; V gene: TRDV2; D gene: TRDD3; CDR3 DNA: TGTGCCTGTGACTTCATACTGGGGAGCTCCTGGGACACCCGACAGATGTTTTTC; CDR3 protein: CACDFILGSSWDTRQMFF
CDR3 length: 13; clone size: medium-sized; J gene: TRDJ1; V gene: TRDV1; D gene: TRDD2; CDR3 DNA: TGTGCTGTGACCTTCCTACTGGGGGATAAACTCATCTTT; CDR3 protein: CAVTFLLGDKLIF
CDR3 length: 18; clone size: few; J gene: TRDJ3; V gene: TRDV2; D gene: TRDD3; CDR3 DNA: TGTGCCTGCGACACCTGGGGGATTAGCTCCTGGGACACCCGACAGACGTTTTTC; CDR3 protein: CACDTWGISSWDTRQTFF
CDR3 length: 15; clone size: hyperexpanded; J gene: TRDJ3; V gene: TRDV2; D gene: TRDD3; CDR3 DNA: TGTGCCTGTGACTGGGGGACCTGGGACACCCGACAGATGTTTTTC; CDR3 protein: CACDWGTWDTRQMFF
CDR3 length: 15; clone size: -; J gene: TRDJ1; V gene: TRDV2; D gene: TRDD3; CDR3 DNA: TGTGCCTGTGACACCGGGATACGCAACACCGATAACCTCATCTTT; CDR3 protein: CACDTGIRNTDNLIF
CDR3 length: 19; clone size: -; J gene: TRDJ3; V gene: TRDV2; D gene: TRDD3; CDR3 DNA: TGTGCCTGTGACGCCGCACTGGGGGATACGATTTGGGACACCCGACAGATGTTTTTC; CDR3 protein: CACDAALGDTIWDTRQMFF
CDR3 length: 18; clone size: -; J gene: TRDJ3; V gene: TRDV2; D gene: -; CDR3 DNA: TGTGCCTGTGACACCGGAGGATACAGCTCCTGGGACACCCGACAGATGTTTTTC; CDR3 protein: CACDTGGYSSWDTRQMFF
CDR3 length: 17; clone size: few; J gene: TRDJ3; V gene: TRDV2; D gene: -; CDR3 DNA: TGTGCCTGTGACACCGCTGGGAACTCCTGGGACACCCGACAGATGTTTTTC; CDR3 protein: CACDTAGNSWDTRQMFF